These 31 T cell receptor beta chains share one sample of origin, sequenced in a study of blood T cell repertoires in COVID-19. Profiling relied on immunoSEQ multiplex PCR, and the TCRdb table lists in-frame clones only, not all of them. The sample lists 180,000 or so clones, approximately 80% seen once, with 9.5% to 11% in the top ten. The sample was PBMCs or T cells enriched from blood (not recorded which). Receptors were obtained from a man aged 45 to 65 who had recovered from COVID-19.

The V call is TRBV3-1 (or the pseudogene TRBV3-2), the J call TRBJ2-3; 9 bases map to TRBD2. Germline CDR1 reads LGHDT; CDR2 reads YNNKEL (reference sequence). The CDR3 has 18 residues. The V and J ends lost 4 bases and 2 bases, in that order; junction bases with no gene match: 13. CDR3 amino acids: CASSRSTSGGPSTDTQYF. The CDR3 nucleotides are TGTGCCAGCAGCCGATCGACGAGCGGGGGGCCCTCCACAGATACGCAGTATTTT.

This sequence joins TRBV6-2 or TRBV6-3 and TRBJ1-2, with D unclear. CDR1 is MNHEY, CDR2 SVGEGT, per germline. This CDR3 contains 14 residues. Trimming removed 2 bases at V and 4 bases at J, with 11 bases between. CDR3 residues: CASSYLQKTYGYTF. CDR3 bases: TGTGCCAGCAGTTACCTGCAGAAAACCTATGGCTACACCTTC.

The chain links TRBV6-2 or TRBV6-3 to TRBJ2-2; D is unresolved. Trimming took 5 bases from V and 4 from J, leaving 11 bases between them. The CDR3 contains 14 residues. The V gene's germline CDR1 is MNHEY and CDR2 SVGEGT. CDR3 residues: CASSVRSGTGELFF. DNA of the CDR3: TGTGCCAGCAGTGTAAGGTCGGGCACCGGGGAGCTGTTTTTT.

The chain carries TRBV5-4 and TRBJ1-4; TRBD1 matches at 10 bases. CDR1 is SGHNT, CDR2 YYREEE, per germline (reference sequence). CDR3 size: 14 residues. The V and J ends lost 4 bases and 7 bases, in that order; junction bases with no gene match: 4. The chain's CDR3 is CASSERTGGEKLFF. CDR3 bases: TGTGCCAGCAGCGAAAGGACAGGGGGTGAAAAACTGTTTTTT.

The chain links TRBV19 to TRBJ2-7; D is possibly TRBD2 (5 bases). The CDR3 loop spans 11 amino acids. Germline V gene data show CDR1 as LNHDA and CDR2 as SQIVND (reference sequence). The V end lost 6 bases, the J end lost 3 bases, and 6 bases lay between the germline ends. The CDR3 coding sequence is TGTGCCAGTAGACGGGGCTACGAGCAGTACTTC. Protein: CASRRGYEQYF. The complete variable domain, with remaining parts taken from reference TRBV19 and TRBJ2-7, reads DGGITQSPKYLFRKEGQNVTLSCEQNLNHDAMYWYRQDPGQGLRLIYYSQIVNDFQKGDIAEGYSVSREKKESFPLTVTSAQKNPTAFYLCASRRGYEQYFGPGTRLTVT.

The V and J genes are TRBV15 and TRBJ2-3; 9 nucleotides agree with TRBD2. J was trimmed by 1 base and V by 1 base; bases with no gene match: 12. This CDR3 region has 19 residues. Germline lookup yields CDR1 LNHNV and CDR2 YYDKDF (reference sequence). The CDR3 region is CATSRVFSKGGRGTDTQYF. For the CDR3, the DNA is TGTGCCACCAGCAGAGTATTCAGTAAGGGCGGGAGGGGCACAGATACGCAGTATTTT.

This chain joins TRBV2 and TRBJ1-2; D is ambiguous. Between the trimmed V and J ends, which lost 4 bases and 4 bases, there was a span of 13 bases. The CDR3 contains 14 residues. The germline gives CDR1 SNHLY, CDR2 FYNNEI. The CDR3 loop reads CASSAQQLGYGYTF. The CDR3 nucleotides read TGTGCCAGCAGTGCTCAGCAGCTAGGCTATGGCTACACCTTC. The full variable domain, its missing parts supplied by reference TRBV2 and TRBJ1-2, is EPEVTQTPSHQVTQMGQEVILRCVPISNHLYFYWYRQILGQKVEFLVSFYNNEISEKSEIFDDQFSVERPDGSNFTLKIRSTKLEDSAMYFCASSAQQLGYGYTFGSGTRLTVV.

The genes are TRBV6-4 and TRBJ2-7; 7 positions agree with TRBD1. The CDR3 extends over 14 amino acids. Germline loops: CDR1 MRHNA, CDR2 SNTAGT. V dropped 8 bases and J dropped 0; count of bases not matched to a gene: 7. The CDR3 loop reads CASRPDRSSYEQYF. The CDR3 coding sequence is TGTGCCAGCCGTCCGGACAGGAGCTCCTACGAGCAGTACTTC.

CDR3: CASSPPTRLFAYEQYF. CDR3 nucleotide sequence: TGTGCCAGCAGCCCGCCTACGCGGCTGTTTGCCTACGAGCAGTACTTC. The chain carries TRBV7-2 and TRBJ2-7; no reliable D call. Germline V gene lookup returns CDR1 SGHTA and CDR2 FQGNSA. The CDR3 is 16 amino acids. Trimming removed 5 bases from V and 2 bases from J, with 19 bases in between.

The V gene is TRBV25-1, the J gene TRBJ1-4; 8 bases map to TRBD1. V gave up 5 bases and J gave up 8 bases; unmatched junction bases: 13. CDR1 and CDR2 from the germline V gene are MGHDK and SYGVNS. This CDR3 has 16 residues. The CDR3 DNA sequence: TGTGCCAGCAGTATCTCGGTAGGACAGGGCAGCGAAAAACTGTTTTTT. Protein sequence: CASSISVGQGSEKLFF.

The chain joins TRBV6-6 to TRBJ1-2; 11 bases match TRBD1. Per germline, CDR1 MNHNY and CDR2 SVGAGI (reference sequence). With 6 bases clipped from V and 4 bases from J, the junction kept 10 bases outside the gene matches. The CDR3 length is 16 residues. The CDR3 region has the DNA TGTGCCAGCAGAGCTGCCGGGACAGGGGGTGCCTATGGCTACACCTTC. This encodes CASRAAGTGGAYGYTF.

The CDR3 protein is CASSPGTGGRGNTIYF. CDR3 DNA sequence: TGCGCCAGCAGCCCGGGGACAGGGGGCAGAGGAAACACCATATATTTT. The rearrangement uses TRBV5-1 and TRBJ1-3; 12 bases match TRBD1. The CDR3 is 16 amino acids. V shed 4 bases and J 4 bases; nucleotides not matched to a gene: 6. The V gene's germline CDR1 is SGHRS and CDR2 YFSETQ.

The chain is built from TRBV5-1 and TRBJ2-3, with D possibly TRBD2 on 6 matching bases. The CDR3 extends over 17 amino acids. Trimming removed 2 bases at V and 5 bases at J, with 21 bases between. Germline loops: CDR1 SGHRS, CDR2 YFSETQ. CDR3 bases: TGCGCCAGCAGCTTACTTGGGTGGCGGGGAGTTGGAGATACGCAGTATTTT. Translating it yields CASSLLGWRGVGDTQYF.

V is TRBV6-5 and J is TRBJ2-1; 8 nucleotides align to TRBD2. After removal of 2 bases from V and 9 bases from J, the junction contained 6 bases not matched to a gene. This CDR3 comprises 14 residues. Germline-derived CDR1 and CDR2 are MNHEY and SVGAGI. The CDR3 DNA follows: TGTGCCAGCAGTTACGGGCTAGCGGGTGGTGAGCAGTTCTTC. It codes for CASSYGLAGGEQFF.

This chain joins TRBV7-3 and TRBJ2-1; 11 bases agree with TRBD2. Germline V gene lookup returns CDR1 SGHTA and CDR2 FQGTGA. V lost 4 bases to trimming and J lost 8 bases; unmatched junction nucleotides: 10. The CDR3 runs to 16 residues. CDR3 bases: TGTGCCAGCAGCTCGCGATCTAGCGGGAGGATAGATGAGCAGTTCTTC. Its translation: CASSSRSSGRIDEQFF.

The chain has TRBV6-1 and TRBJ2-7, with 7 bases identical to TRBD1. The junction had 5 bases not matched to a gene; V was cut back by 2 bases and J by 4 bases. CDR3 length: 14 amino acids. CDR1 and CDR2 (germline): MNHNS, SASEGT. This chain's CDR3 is CASSEMDRSYEQYF. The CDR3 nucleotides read TGTGCCAGCAGTGAAATGGACAGGTCGTACGAGCAGTACTTC.

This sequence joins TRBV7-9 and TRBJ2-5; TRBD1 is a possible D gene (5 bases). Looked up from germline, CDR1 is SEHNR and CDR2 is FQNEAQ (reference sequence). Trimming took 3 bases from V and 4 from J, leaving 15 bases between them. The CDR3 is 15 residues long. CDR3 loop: CASSFGASVRETQYF. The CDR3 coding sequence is TGTGCCAGCAGCTTTGGGGCTAGTGTTAGAGAGACCCAGTACTTC.

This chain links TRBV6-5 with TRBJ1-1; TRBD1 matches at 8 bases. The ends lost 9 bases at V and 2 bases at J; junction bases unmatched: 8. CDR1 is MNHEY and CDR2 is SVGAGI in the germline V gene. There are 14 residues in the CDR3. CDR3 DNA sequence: TGTGCCAGTAAGATCCAGGGGGCAAACACTGAAGCTTTCTTT. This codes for CASKIQGANTEAFF.

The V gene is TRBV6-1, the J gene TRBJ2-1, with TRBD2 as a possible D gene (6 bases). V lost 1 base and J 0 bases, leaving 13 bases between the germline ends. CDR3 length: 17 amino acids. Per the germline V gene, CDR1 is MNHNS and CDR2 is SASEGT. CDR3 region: CASSEGREQVSYNEQFF. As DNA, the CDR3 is TGTGCCAGCAGTGAAGGGAGGGAACAGGTCTCCTACAATGAGCAGTTCTTC.

This CDR3 reads CASSLDRGRNSPLHF. CDR3 nucleotide sequence: TGTGCCAGCAGCTTGGACAGGGGGCGCAATTCACCCCTCCACTTT. This chain links TRBV5-6 with TRBJ1-6; 9 nucleotides match TRBD1. The junction had 2 bases not matched to a gene; V was cut back by 0 bases and J by 7 bases. Germline V gene sequence: CDR1 SGHDT, CDR2 YYEEEE. The CDR3 has 15 residues.

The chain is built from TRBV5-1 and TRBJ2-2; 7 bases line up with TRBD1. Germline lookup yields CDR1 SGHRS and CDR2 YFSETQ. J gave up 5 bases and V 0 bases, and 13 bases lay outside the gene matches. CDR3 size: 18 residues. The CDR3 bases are TGCGCCAGCAGCTTGGATCTATACGAGGGGGCTAAAACCGGGGAGCTGTTTTTT. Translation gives CASSLDLYEGAKTGELFF.

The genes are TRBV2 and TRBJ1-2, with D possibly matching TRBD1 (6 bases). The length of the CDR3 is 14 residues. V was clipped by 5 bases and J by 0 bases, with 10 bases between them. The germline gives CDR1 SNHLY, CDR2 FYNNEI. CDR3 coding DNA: TGTGCCAGCAGTCGGGACAAAACTAACTATGGCTACACCTTC. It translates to CASSRDKTNYGYTF.

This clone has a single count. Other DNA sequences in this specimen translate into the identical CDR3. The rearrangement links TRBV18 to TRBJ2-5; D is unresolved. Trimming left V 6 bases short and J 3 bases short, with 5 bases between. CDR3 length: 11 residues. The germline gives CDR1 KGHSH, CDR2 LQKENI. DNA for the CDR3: TGTGCCAGCTCGCCTAAAGAGACCCAGTACTTC. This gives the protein CASSPKETQYF.

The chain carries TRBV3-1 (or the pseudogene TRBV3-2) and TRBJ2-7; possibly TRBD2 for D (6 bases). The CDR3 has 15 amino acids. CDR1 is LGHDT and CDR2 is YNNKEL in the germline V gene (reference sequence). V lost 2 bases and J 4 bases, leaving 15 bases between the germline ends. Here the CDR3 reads CASSQRGRERYEQYF. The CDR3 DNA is TGTGCCAGCAGCCAACGGGGGAGAGAGAGGTACGAGCAGTACTTC.

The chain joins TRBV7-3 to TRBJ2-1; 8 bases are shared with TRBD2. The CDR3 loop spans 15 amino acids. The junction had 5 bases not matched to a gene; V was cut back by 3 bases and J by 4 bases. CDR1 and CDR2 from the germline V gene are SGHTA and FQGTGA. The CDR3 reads CASSFISGGYNEQFF. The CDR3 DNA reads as TGTGCCAGCAGCTTTATCAGCGGGGGTTACAATGAGCAGTTCTTC.

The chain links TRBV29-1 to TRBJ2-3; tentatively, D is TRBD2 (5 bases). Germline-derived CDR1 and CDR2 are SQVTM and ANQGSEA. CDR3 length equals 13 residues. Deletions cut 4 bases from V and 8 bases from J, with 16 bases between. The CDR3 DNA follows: TGCAGCGTTGGACTAACCCCTCTGGGTACGCAGTATTTT. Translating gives CSVGLTPLGTQYF.

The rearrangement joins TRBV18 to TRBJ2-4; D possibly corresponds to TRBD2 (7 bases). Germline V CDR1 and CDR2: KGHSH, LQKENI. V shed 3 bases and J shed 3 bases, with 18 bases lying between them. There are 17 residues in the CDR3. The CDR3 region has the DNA TGTGCCAGCTCACCCCGGGAAGGGGGGGTCGGCAAAAACATTCAGTACTTC. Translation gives CASSPREGGVGKNIQYF.

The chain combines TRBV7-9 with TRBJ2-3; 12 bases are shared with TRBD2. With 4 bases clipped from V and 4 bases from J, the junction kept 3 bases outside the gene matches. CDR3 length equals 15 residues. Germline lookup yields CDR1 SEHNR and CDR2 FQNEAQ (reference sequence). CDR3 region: CASSSSSGRADTQYF. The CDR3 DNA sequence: TGTGCCAGCAGCTCTTCTAGCGGGAGGGCAGATACGCAGTATTTT. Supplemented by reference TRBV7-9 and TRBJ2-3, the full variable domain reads DTGVSQNPRHKITKRGQNVTFRCDPISEHNRLYWYRQTLGQGPEFLTYFQNEAQLEKSRLLSDRFSAERPKGSFSTLEIQRTEQGDSAMYLCASSSSSGRADTQYFGPGTRLTVL.

CDR3 sequence: CASMGQTNEKLFF. The CDR3 DNA reads as TGTGCCAGCATGGGACAGACGAATGAAAAACTGTTTTTT. V is TRBV6-6 and J is TRBJ1-4, with TRBD1 matching 7 bases. The V gene's germline CDR1 is MNHNY and CDR2 SVGAGI (reference sequence). Trimming cost V 7 bases and J 5 bases; bases outside gene matches: 4. The CDR3 is 13 residues long.

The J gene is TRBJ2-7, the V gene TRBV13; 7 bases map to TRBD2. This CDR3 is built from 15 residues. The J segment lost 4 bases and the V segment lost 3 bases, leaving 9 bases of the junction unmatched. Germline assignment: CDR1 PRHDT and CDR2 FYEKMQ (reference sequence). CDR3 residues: CASSFSGEGLYEQYF. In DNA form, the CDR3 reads TGTGCCAGCAGCTTTTCGGGGGAGGGACTTTACGAGCAGTACTTC.

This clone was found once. The CDR3 spells CSVEGSSVLQETQYF. CDR3 coding DNA: TGCAGCGTTGAAGGAAGTTCGGTCCTACAAGAGACCCAGTACTTC. This rearrangement joins TRBV29-1 to TRBJ2-5; D gene ambiguous. The CDR3 contains 15 residues. Between the trimmed V and J ends, which lost 1 base and 2 bases, there was a span of 14 bases. The V gene's germline CDR1 is SQVTM and CDR2 ANQGSEA.